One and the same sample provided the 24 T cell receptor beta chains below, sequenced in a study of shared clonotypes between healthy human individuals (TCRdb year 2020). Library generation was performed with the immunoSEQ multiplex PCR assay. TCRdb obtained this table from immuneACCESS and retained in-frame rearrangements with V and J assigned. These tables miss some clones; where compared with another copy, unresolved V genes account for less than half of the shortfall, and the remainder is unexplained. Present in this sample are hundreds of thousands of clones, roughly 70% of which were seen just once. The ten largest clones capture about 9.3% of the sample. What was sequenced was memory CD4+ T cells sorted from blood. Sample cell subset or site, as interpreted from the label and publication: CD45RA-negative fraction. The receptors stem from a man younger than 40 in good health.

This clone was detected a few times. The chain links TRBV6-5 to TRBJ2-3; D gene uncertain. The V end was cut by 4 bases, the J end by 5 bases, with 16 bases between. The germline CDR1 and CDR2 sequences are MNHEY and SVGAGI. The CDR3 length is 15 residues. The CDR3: CASSSGQLGQDTQYF. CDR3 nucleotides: TGTGCCAGCAGTTCGGGCCAGCTAGGCCAAGATACGCAGTATTTT.

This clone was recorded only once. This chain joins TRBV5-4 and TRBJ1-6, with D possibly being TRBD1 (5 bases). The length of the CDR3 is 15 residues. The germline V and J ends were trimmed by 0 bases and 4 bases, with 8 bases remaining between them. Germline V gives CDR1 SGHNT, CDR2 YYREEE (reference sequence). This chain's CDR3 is CASSLDGHYNSPLHF. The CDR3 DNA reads TGTGCCAGCAGCTTGGACGGACATTATAATTCACCCCTCCACTTT.

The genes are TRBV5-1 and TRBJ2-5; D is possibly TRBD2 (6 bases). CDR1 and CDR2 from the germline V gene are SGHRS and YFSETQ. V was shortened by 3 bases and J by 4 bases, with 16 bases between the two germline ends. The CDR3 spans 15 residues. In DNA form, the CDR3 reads TGCGCCAGCAGCTCTAGCGATCCCGGTGGAGAGACCCAGTACTTC. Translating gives CASSSSDPGGETQYF.

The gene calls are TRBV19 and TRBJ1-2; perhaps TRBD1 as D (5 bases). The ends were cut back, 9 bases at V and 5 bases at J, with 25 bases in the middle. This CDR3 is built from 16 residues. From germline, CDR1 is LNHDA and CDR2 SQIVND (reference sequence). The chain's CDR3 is CASLSPPGAGSYGYTF. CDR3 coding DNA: TGTGCCAGCCTCTCCCCTCCCGGGGCAGGGAGTTATGGCTACACCTTC.

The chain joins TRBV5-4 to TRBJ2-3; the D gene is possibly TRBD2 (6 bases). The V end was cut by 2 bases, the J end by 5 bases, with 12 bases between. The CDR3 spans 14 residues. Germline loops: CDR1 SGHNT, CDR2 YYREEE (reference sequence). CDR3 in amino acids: CASSFLTRGDTQYF. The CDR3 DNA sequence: TGTGCCAGCAGCTTTTTGACGCGGGGAGATACGCAGTATTTT.

Here the CDR3 DNA reads TGCGCCAGCAGTTTCTCCAGGGACTTGCTATCCACAGATACGCAGTATTTT. Translated: CASSFSRDLLSTDTQYF. The chain has TRBV4-1 and TRBJ2-3; D perhaps matches TRBD2 (6 bases). The CDR3 is 17 amino acids. Trimming removed 6 bases from V and 2 bases from J, with 21 bases in between. Germline assignment: CDR1 MGHRA and CDR2 YSYEKL.

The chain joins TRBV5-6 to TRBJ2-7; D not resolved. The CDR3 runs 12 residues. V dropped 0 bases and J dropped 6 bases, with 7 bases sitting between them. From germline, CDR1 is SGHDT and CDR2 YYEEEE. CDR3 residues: CASSLGLLEQYF. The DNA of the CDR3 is TGTGCCAGCAGCTTGGGCCTTCTCGAGCAGTACTTC.

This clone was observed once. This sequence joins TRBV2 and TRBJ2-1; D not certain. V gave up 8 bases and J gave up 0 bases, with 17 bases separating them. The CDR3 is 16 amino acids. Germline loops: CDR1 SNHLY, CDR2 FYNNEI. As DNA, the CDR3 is TGTGCCAGCCCAAAGCTGGGTCGGAGCTCCTACAATGAGCAGTTCTTC. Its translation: CASPKLGRSSYNEQFF.

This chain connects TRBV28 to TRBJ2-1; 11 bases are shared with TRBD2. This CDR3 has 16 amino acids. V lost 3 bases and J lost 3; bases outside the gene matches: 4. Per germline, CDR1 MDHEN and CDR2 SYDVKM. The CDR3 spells CASSLVSGGGYNEQFF. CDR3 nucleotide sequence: TGTGCCAGCAGTTTGGTTAGCGGGGGGGGCTACAATGAGCAGTTCTTC.

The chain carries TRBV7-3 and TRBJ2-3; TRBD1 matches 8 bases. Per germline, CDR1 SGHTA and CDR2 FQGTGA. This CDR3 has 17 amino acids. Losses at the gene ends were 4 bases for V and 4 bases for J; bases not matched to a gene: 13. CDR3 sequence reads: CASSSTNRGETADTQYF. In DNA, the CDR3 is TGTGCCAGCAGCTCGACGAACAGGGGGGAAACGGCAGATACGCAGTATTTT.

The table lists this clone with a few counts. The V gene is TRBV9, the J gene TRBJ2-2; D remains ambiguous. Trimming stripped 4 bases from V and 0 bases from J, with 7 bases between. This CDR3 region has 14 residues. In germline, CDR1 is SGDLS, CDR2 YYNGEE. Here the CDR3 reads CASSLQANTGELFF. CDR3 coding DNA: TGTGCCAGCAGCTTACAAGCGAACACCGGGGAGCTGTTTTTT.

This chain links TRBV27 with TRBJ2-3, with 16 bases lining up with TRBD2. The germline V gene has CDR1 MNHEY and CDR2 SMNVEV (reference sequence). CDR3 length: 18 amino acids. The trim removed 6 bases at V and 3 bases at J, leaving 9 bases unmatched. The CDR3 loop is CASRGLAGGPGATDTQYF. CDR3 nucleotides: TGTGCCAGCAGGGGACTAGCGGGAGGGCCGGGTGCGACAGATACGCAGTATTTT.

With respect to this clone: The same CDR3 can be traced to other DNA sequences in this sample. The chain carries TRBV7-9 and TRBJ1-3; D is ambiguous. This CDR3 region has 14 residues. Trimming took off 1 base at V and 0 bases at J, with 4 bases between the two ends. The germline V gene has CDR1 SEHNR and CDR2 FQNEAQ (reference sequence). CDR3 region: CASSLGVSGNTIYF. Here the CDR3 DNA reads TGTGCCAGCAGCTTAGGGGTCTCTGGAAACACCATATATTTT.

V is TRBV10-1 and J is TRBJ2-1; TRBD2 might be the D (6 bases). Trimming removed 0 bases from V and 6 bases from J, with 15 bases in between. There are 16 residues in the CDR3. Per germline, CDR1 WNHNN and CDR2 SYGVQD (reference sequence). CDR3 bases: TGCGCCAGCAGTGAGTCGGGGCGGTGGAGGGCCAATGAGCAGTTCTTC. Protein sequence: CASSESGRWRANEQFF.

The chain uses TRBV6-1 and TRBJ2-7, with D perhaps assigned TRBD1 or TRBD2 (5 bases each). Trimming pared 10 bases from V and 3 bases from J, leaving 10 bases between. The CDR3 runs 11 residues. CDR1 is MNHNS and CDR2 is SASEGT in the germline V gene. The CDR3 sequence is CATGTLYEQYF. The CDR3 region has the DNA TGTGCCACAGGGACCCTCTACGAGCAGTACTTC.

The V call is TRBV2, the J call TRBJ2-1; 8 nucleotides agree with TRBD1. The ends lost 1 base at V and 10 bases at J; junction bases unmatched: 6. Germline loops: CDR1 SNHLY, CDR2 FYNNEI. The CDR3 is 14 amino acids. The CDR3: CASSEDGQGGEQFF. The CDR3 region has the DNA TGTGCCAGCAGTGAAGATGGACAGGGCGGGGAGCAGTTCTTC.

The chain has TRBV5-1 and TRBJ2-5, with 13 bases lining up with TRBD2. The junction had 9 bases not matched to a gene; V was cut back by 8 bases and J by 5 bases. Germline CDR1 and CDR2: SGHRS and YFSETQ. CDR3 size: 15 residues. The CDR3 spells CASRGLAGREETQYF. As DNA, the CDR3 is TGCGCCAGTAGGGGACTAGCGGGAAGGGAGGAGACCCAGTACTTC.

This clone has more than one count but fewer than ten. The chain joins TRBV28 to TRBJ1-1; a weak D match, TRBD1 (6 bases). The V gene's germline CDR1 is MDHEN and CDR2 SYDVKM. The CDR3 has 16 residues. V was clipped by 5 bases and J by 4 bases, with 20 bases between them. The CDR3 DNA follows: TGTGCCAGCAGTCGCCGCCAGGGGCCGCGGAGCACTGAAGCTTTCTTT. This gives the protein CASSRRQGPRSTEAFF.

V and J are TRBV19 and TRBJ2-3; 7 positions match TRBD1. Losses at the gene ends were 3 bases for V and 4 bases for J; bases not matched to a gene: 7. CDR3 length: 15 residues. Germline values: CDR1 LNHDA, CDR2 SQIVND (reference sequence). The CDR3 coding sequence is TGTGCCAGTAGTATCGTCCCTCAGGGGGCAGATACGCAGTATTTT. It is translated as CASSIVPQGADTQYF.

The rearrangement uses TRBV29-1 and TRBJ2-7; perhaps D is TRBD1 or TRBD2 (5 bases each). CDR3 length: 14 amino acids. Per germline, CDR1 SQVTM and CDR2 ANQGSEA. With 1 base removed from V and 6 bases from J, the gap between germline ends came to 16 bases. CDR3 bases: TGCAGCGTTGAAGTCCGACTACGGGGCGGCGAGCAGTACTTC. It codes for CSVEVRLRGGEQYF.

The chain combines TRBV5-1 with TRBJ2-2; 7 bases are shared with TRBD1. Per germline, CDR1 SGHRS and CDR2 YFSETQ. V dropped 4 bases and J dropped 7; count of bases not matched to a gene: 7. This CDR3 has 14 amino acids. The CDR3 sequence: CASSPGGRGGELFF. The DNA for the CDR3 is TGCGCCAGCAGCCCAGGGGGAAGGGGCGGGGAGCTGTTTTTT.

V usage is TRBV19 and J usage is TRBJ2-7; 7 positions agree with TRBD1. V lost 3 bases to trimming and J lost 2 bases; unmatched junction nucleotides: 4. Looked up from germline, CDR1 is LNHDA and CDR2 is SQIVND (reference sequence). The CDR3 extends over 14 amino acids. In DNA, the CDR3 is TGTGCCAGTAGTATCCGGGGACAGCCCTACGAGCAGTACTTC. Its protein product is CASSIRGQPYEQYF.

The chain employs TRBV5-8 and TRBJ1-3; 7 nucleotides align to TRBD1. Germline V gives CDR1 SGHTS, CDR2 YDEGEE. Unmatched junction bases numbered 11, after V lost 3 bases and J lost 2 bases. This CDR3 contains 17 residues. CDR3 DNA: TGTGCCAGCAGCTCTTTGACAGGGCCGAGGACTGGAAACACCATATATTTT. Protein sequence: CASSSLTGPRTGNTIYF.

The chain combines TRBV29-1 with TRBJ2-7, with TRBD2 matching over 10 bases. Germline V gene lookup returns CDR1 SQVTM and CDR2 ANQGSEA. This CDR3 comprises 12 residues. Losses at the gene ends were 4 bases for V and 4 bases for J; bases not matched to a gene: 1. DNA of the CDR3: TGCAGCGTTGGGACTAGCGGATACGAGCAGTACTTC. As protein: CSVGTSGYEQYF.